This T cell receptor (beta chain) is drawn from a study of blood T cell repertoires in COVID-19. The V gene's germline CDR1 is SEHNR and CDR2 FQNEAQ (reference sequence). J lost 6 bases, V lost 0 bases, and 4 bases had no gene match. This CDR3 is 15 amino acids long. There are a few counts of this clone. In the original processing: Amplification with reference gene primers provided the estimates of nucleated cell counts. Libraries were prepared by immunoSEQ multiplex PCR; TCRdb keeps only in-frame clonotypes and omits some of them. For V, J and clone size, that table is used; D and trimming come from the DNA. The data hold tens of thousands of clones, with roughly 76% observed a single time.

Sequenced: peripheral blood. The V gene is TRBV7-9, the J gene TRBJ2-2, with 7 bases lining up with TRBD1. The source is a woman aged 60-75 years with acute or convalescent COVID-19. CDR3 coding DNA: TGTGCCAGCAGCTTAGCGGACAGGTCGGCCGGGGAGCTGTTTTTT. Protein product: CASSLADRSAGELFF.